This T cell receptor beta chain stems from a study of shared clonotypes between healthy human individuals. Overall study results and limits: The study generally estimated greater richness for naive than memory subsets.

As defined, naive CD8 cells were CD45RO-negative and positively selected for CCR7, with terminally differentiated effector memory CD45RA+ cells excluded. Using immunoSEQ multiplex PCR, the repertoire was profiled, and TCRdb retains in-frame clones only, with some absent. The data contain hundreds of thousands of clones, about 96% of them singletons. Remarks on this clone: Antigen: not known.

V shed 6 bases, J shed 3 bases, and the junction held 9 bases outside the gene matches. Per the germline V gene, CDR1 is SGHTA and CDR2 is FQGNSA. CDR3 length: 15 residues. Sequencing was carried out using naive CD8+ T cells sorted from blood. This clonotype was sampled from a man aged 30 to 39 in good health. The chain carries TRBV7-2 and TRBJ2-7, with 9 bases matching TRBD2. CDR3 in amino acids: CASSFRWTSDYEQYF. CDR3 in DNA: TGTGCCAGCAGTTTTCGTTGGACTAGCGACTACGAGCAGTACTTC.